This TCR beta chain comes out of a study of T cell responses to AZD1222 COVID-19 vaccine. Study-level findings and limits: Unmutated regions of variants are reportedly targeted by nearly half of spike-specific TCRs. Following two doses of AZD1222, Spike-specific TCR breadth and depth rose. No day 14 peak samples; only post-peak repertoires were characterized.

As for this clone: The antigen is not known.

The data were produced by immunoSEQ multiplex PCR, yet TCRdb's version contains in-frame clones alone and is incomplete. The sample gives 75,000 or so clones, 80% to 95% of which show up once; 28% is in the top ten. V lost 2 bases, J lost 3 bases, and 7 bases stayed unmatched. In germline, CDR1 is SGHRS, CDR2 YFSETQ. The CDR3 is made up of 19 amino acids. The material sequenced was peripheral blood, taken 28 days after the second AZD1222 dose. The chain uses TRBV5-1 and TRBJ2-6; 14 bases align to TRBD2. This TCR came from an adult who received the AZD1222 COVID-19 vaccine. The DNA for the CDR3 is TGCGCCAGCAGCTTTTCGACTAGCGGGAGGGCCAGTGGGGCCAACGTCCTGACTTTC. It specifies CASSFSTSGRASGANVLTF.